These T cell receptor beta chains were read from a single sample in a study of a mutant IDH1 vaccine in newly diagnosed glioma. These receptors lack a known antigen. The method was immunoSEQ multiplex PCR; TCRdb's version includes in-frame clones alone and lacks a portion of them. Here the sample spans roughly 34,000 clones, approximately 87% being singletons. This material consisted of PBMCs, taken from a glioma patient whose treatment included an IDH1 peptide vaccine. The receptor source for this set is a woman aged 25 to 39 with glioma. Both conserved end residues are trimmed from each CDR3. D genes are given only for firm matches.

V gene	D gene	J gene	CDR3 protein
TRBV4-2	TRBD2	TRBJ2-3	ASSPQAGSTDTQY
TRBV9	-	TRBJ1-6	ASSPGHTTYNSPLH
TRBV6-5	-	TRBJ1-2	ASSGGVYGYT
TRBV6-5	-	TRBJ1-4	ASSFTGSDEKLF
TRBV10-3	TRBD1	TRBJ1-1	AISEGGPGGSEAF
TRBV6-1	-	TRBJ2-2	ASSESPGTGELF
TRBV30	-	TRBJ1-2	AWDTQTASGTRLNYGYT
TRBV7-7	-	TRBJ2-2	ASSANMIPGELF
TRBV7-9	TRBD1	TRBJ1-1	ASSSKDRAVPNTEAF
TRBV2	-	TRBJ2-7	ASTELQASTYEQY
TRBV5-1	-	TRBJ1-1	ASSPVTSNTEAF
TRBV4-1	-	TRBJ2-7	ASSQAGLGFDEQY
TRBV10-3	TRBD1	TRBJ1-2	AISRPGQSGLEDGYT
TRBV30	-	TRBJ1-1	AGVQAPTEAF
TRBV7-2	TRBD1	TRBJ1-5	ASSRTGGGQPQH
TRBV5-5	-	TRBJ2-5	ASTLVYVGIYETQY
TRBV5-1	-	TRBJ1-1	ASSISGTGTEAF
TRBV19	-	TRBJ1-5	ASSIGQIYQPQH
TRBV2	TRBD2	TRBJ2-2	ASSEGRGAYTGELF
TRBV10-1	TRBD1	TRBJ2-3	ASSVIGQGGTDTQY
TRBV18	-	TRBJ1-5	ASSPGQGGSNQPQH
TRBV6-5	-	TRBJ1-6	ASSYYRSYNSPLH
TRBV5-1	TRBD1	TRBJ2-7	ASTRIGTGNEQY
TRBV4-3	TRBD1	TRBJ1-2	ASSLGQGDGYT
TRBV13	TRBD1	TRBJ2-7	ASSLGAGGDEQY